This entry is about one T cell receptor (beta chain). The data were taken from a study of PD-1 blockade in mismatch repair-deficient tumors. Here immunoSEQ multiplex PCR was the method, and the copy in TCRdb shows in-frame clones only, minus some. Of 100,000 to 150,000 clones in the sample, about nine tenths are singletons; the top ten hold 10% to 15%. Losses at the gene ends were 8 bases for V and 2 bases for J; bases not matched to a gene: 8. CDR3 length equals 17 residues. The germline gives CDR1 KGHSH, CDR2 LQKENI. The rearrangement links TRBV18 to TRBJ2-1; 14 nucleotides align to TRBD2. This clonotype was sampled from an adult with mismatch repair-deficient cancer. The sequenced sample was peripheral blood, obtained approximately 72 weeks after starting pembrolizumab. The CDR3 nucleotides are TGTGCCAGCCTCGGACTAGCGGGAGGTGGGACCTACAATGAGCAGTTCTTC. Translating it yields CASLGLAGGGTYNEQFF.